The entry below gives a single TCR beta chain sequence along with its context. Its antigen is unidentified. Though probably carrying unrecorded immune exposures, donors were nominally healthy at sampling. The sample is drawn from a study of cytomegalovirus exposure and HLA in healthy donors. PCR was performed using 60 Vbeta and 13 Jbeta primers. Assay: immunoSEQ multiplex PCR; the TCRdb copy retains only in-frame clones and omits some. Of fewer than 200,000 clones in the sample, nearly 80% were seen once. Whole-study findings and limits: Testing in vitro showed a few CMV-associated chains specific for CMV antigens. In an earlier analysis, productive rearrangement rates for most beta V segments clustered near 87% or 30%. Investigators reported 150 to 200 TCR beta chains as tied to cytomegalovirus.

CDR1 and CDR2 (germline): MNHNS, SASEGT. V was pared by 5 bases and J by 6 bases, with 10 bases between. The CDR3 contains 12 residues. The J gene is TRBJ1-1, the V gene TRBV6-1; unclear D gene. The sequence came from a female donor in good health and CMV-seronegative. The sequenced material came from PBMCs. The CDR3 DNA sequence: TGTGCCAGCAGTCCCCTTTCAGCTGAAGCTTTCTTT. It codes for CASSPLSAEAFF.